A single sample gave rise to the 2 T cell receptor beta chains below, sequenced in a study of blood T cell repertoires in COVID-19. Repertoires were generated with immunoSEQ multiplex PCR, while TCRdb's copy carries only in-frame clones and drops some. Of about 220,000 clones listed, 70% to 85% are singletons. Sequencing was performed on PBMCs or T cells enriched from blood (not recorded which). Every receptor here comes from a middle-aged woman with acute COVID-19.

The genes are TRBV15 and TRBJ2-5, with D unclear. The CDR3 extends over 13 amino acids. V was pared by 1 base and J by 1 base, with 4 bases between. The germline gives CDR1 LNHNV, CDR2 YYDKDF (reference sequence). CDR3 bases: TGTGCCACCAGCAGAGCCCTCCAAGAGACCCAGTACTTC. Its protein product is CATSRALQETQYF.

The chain employs TRBV2 and TRBJ2-7, with 12 positions matching TRBD2. Per the germline V gene, CDR1 is SNHLY and CDR2 is FYNNEI. V shed 2 bases and J 6 bases; nucleotides not matched to a gene: 11. The CDR3 consists of 17 residues. Written as DNA, the CDR3 is TGTGCCAGCAGTGAAAGGGGGCGACTAGCGGGAGTGGGCGAGCAGTACTTC. Protein sequence: CASSERGRLAGVGEQYF.